Listed below are T cell receptor beta chains from one sample, sequenced in a study of T-cell reconstitution after alpha-beta-depleted transplantation in children. A single record per CDR3 protein comes from TCRdb applying MiXCR to the PCR reads. Of 550,000 to 600,000 distinct CDR3 sequences listed, 23% are singletons. Material: PBMCs, mostly from graft donor cells, obtained 360 days after TCRalphabeta/CD19-depleted stem cell transplant. The receptors originated from a boy under two years old who had a stem cell transplant for acute myeloid leukemia, so the T cells may come from the graft donor. Both conserved end residues are part of each CDR3. D genes are given only for firm matches. Part of the rows lack a size; the others show once, few, many or a class for expanded clones.

cdr3_nt cdr3_aa j_call clone_size v_call d_call
TGTGCCAGCAGCATGGGACAGGCCAATTCACCCCTCCACTTT CASSMGQANSPLHF TRBJ1-6 many TRBV7-9 TRBD1
TGCAGTGCTGAGGACAGGGAAGCTTTCTTT CSAEDREAFF TRBJ1-1 many TRBV20-1 TRBD1
TGCAGCGTTGTGGAGGGCAAAAACATTCAGTACTTC CSVVEGKNIQYF TRBJ2-4 few TRBV29-1 .
TGTGCCAGCAGCTTAGAAGTGGCTCCGAACACTGAAGCTTTCTTT CASSLEVAPNTEAFF TRBJ1-1 many TRBV7-9 .
TGTGCCAGCAGTGCCGACAGGCTGAGGACTGAAGCTTTCTTT CASSADRLRTEAFF TRBJ1-1 many TRBV2 .
TGTGCCAGCAGCCCCTACCTAGCTCACTCCTACAATGAGCAGTTCTTC CASSPYLAHSYNEQFF TRBJ2-1 . TRBV7-2 .
TGTGCCAGCAGTTTAACAGGGACCTTTTCGAGCGAGCAGTTCTTC CASSLTGTFSSEQFF TRBJ2-1 few TRBV12-3/TRBV12-4 .
TGCAGTGCTAGAGATGCGGGGTGGGGGTACTACGAGCAGTACTTC CSARDAGWGYYEQYF TRBJ2-7 . TRBV20-1 .
TGTGCCAGCAGCTTAGGCCGGGACCCTCACGAGCAGTACTTC CASSLGRDPHEQYF TRBJ2-7 . TRBV7-2 .
TGTGCCAGCAGCCCCGGGACAGGGCTTTTCAATGAGCAGTTCTTC CASSPGTGLFNEQFF TRBJ2-1 . TRBV7-8 TRBD1
TGTGCCAGCAGGGACACTCAGGGGAGGTGGTCCACAGATACGCAGTATTTT CASRDTQGRWSTDTQYF TRBJ2-3 . TRBV28 .
TGTGCCAGCTCCTACGGGGGCAACAATGAGCAGTTCTTC CASSYGGNNEQFF TRBJ2-1 few TRBV6-1 .
TGTGCCAGTAGTCCCGGGGGGCAGGGAACCTACGAGCAGTACTTC CASSPGGQGTYEQYF TRBJ2-7 many TRBV19 .
TGCAGTGCTAGGGGGCCCAAGGGGTTGAGCACCGGGGAGCTGTTTTTT CSARGPKGLSTGELFF TRBJ2-2 many TRBV20-1 .
TGTGCCAGCAGCCAATCGTGGGATTCCTACAAGGACCACAATGGCTACACCTTC CASSQSWDSYKDHNGYTF TRBJ1-2 . TRBV7-6 .
TGTGCCAGCCGCCTAGCGGAGGTCACAGATACGCAGTATTTT CASRLAEVTDTQYF TRBJ2-3 many TRBV10-3 TRBD2
TGCGCCAGCAGCCAAGAGGACATCCGGACGAAGGAGACCCAGTACTTC CASSQEDIRTKETQYF TRBJ2-5 many TRBV4-3 .
TGTGCCAGCGACCGGCATCAAGAGACCCAGTACTTC CASDRHQETQYF TRBJ2-5 . TRBV21-1 .
TGTGCCAGCTCACCGGGTTGGGCAGATCAAGAGACCCAGTACTTC CASSPGWADQETQYF TRBJ2-5 many TRBV18 .
TGTGCCAGTTCCTCGACAGGGAGGAAAAACATTCAGTACTTC CASSSTGRKNIQYF TRBJ2-4 many TRBV6-1 .
TGCAGCGTTGAGTGGGGCAGGGGCTACACCTTC CSVEWGRGYTF TRBJ1-2 few TRBV29-1 .
TGCAGCGTCCTTTTGACAGGGAACTCCTACGAGCAGTACTTC CSVLLTGNSYEQYF TRBJ2-7 many TRBV29-1 TRBD1
TGTGCCACCAGCAGAGTCCCTCAGGGATCCTACAATGAGCAGTTCTTC CATSRVPQGSYNEQFF TRBJ2-1 . TRBV15 .
TGTGCCAGCAGCTTGGCCGCCGCGGACACTCTAACGCTCTTC CASSLAAADTLTLF TRBJ2-5 few TRBV5-5 .
TGTGCCAGCAGTCGAGGACACTCCAATCAGCCCCAGCATTTT CASSRGHSNQPQHF TRBJ1-5 . TRBV12-3/TRBV12-4 .
TGTGCCAGCAGCAAGCGCGGGGGCACTACGAACACCGGGGAGCTGTTTTTT CASSKRGGTTNTGELFF TRBJ2-2 . TRBV21-1 .
TGTGCCAGCAGCTCCGGGACTAGACGATATGAGCAGTTCTTC CASSSGTRRYEQFF TRBJ2-1 few TRBV13 TRBD2
TGCAGTGCTGTCACAGGCAGGGGAGAAAAACTGTTTTTT CSAVTGRGEKLFF TRBJ1-4 . TRBV20-1 .
TGTGCCAGCAAGGGGGGGCGGGGCGGTACGCAGTATTTT CASKGGRGGTQYF TRBJ2-3 many TRBV12-3/TRBV12-4 .
TGCGCCAGCAGCTCCAGTTTGGGGGACACAGATACGCAGTATTTT CASSSSLGDTDTQYF TRBJ2-3 many TRBV5-1 .
TGCGCCAGCAGGTCTGCAGATACGCAGTATTTT CASRSADTQYF TRBJ2-3 . TRBV5-1 .
TGTGCCAGCAGTTACGTATACCCCAGCTCTGGGGCCAACGTCCTGACTTTC CASSYVYPSSGANVLTF TRBJ2-6 . TRBV6-5 .
TGTGCCAGCAGCCCCCCCGGGACAGCCTTGGACACCATATATTTT CASSPPGTALDTIYF TRBJ1-3 . TRBV5-5 TRBD1
TGCAGTGCTCTTCGACTAGCGGGGGACAATGAGCAGTTCTTC CSALRLAGDNEQFF TRBJ2-1 . TRBV20-1 TRBD2
TGTGCCAGCAGCTTAGAATCGGGACGCAGCACAGATACGCAGTATTTT CASSLESGRSTDTQYF TRBJ2-3 many TRBV7-9 .
TGCAGTGCTAGGCCGGGACTAGCGGGGGGGCCTGAAAATGAGCAGTTCTTC CSARPGLAGGPENEQFF TRBJ2-1 . TRBV20-1 TRBD2
TGCAGTGCTACGGGACCCGGCTCCTACGAGCAGTACTTC CSATGPGSYEQYF TRBJ2-7 few TRBV20-1 .
TGTGCCAGCAGTTACGGGACAGAAAGCAATGAGCAGTTCTTC CASSYGTESNEQFF TRBJ2-1 few TRBV6-5 TRBD1
TGTGCCAGCAAATTGCCCGGGGGCTATGGCTACACCTTC CASKLPGGYGYTF TRBJ1-2 few TRBV6-6 .
TGTGCCAGCAACAATCCCCTCGGGACCGGGGAGCTGTTTTTT CASNNPLGTGELFF TRBJ2-2 . TRBV7-2 .
TGTGCCACCAGCAGGTCCCAGGGAGGGGATCAGCCCCAGCATTTT CATSRSQGGDQPQHF TRBJ1-5 many TRBV15 .
TGCGCCAGCAGCCAAGATCGGGGGGGCGCGTTGTTATCAGATACGCAGTATTTT CASSQDRGGALLSDTQYF TRBJ2-3 many TRBV4-3 TRBD2
TGCAGTGCTAGTGGCAGGGGGGACGGGAGCTCACCCCTCCACTTT CSASGRGDGSSPLHF TRBJ1-6 . TRBV20-1 TRBD1
TGTGCCAGCAGTGGAGACTGGCATGAGCAGTTCTTC CASSGDWHEQFF TRBJ2-1 few TRBV9 .
TGTGCCAGCAGGTCCGGCATGAATTCACCCCTCCACTTT CASRSGMNSPLHF TRBJ1-6 . TRBV28 .
TGTGCCAGTAGTATGTCGGACAGGGGGCATAAGTTCTTC CASSMSDRGHKFF TRBJ2-1 few TRBV19 TRBD1
TGTGCCAGCAGCATCCAAGGGGCGGGGGGCCCCTACGAGCAGTACTTC CASSIQGAGGPYEQYF TRBJ2-7 . TRBV7-2 TRBD2
TGTGCCAGCAGTCCCCAACGAGGGTTCTCTGGAAACACCATATATTTT CASSPQRGFSGNTIYF TRBJ1-3 few TRBV12-3/TRBV12-4 .
TGCAGTGCTAGGCGCGGGACAGGGGGCACCGGGGAGCTGTTTTTT CSARRGTGGTGELFF TRBJ2-2 . TRBV20-1 TRBD1
TGTGCCAGCAATCGGGGGGGCCTTCGCACCGGGGAGCTGTTTTTT CASNRGGLRTGELFF TRBJ2-2 . TRBV12-3/TRBV12-4 TRBD2